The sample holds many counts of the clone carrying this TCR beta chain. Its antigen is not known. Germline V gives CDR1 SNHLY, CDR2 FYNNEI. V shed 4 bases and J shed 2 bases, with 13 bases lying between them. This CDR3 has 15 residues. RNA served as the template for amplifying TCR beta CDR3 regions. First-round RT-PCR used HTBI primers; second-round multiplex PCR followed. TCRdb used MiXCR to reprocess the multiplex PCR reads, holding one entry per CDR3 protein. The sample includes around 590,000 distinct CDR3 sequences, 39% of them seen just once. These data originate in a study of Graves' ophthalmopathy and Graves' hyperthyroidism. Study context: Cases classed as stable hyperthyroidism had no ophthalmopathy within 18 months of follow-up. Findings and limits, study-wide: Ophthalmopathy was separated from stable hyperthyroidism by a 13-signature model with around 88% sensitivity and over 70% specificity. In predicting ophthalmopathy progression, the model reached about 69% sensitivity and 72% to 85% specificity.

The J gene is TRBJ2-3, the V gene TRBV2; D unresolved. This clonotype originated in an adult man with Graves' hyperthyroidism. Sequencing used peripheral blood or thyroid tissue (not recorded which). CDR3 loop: CASSVDNSITDTQYF. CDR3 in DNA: TGTGCCAGCAGTGTCGACAACTCCATCACAGATACGCAGTATTTT.